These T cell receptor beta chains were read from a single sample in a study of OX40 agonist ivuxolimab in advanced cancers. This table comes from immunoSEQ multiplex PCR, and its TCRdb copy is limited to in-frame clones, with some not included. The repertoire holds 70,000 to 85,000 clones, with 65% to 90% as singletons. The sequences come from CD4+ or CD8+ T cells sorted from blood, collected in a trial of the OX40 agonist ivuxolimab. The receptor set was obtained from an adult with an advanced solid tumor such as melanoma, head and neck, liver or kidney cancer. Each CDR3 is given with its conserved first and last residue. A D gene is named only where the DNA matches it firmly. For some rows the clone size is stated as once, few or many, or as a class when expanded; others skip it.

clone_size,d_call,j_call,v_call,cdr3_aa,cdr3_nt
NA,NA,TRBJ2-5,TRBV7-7,CASSLSQGETQYF,TGTGCCAGCAGCCTATCACAGGGAGAGACCCAGTACTTC
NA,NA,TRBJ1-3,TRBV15,CATSRQGGNTIYF,TGTGCCACCAGCAGGCAGGGAGGAAACACCATATATTTT
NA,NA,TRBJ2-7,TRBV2,CASSEAGTGEQYF,TGTGCCAGCAGTGAGGCAGGTACGGGGGAGCAGTACTTC
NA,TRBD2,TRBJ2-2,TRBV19,CASRSEPLWGGGELFF,TGTGCCAGTAGATCGGAACCCCTTTGGGGGGGCGGGGAGCTGTTTTTT
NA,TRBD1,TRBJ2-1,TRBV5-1,CASRDRGAYNEQFF,TGCGCCAGCAGGGACAGGGGTGCCTACAATGAGCAGTTCTTC
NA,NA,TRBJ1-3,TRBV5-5,CASSDYRVRTSGNTIYF,TGTGCCAGCAGCGATTACAGGGTCCGCACGTCTGGAAACACCATATATTTT
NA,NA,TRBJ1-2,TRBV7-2,CASSLEGYGYTF,TGTGCCAGCAGCTTAGAGGGTTATGGCTACACCTTC
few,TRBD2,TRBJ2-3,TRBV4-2,CASSQGPSGTTSTDTQYF,TGTGCCAGCAGCCAAGGGCCTAGCGGCACAACTAGCACAGATACGCAGTATTTT
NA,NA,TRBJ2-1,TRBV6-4,CASSDRGASYNEQFF,TGTGCCAGCAGTGACCGCGGAGCCTCCTACAATGAGCAGTTCTTC
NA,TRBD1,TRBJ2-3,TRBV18,CASSGDSSTDTQYF,TGTGCCAGCTCGGGGGACAGTTCTACAGATACGCAGTATTTT
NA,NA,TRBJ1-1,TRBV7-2,CASTISRDRHLEAFF,TGTGCCAGCACCATCTCCCGGGATAGGCACCTTGAAGCTTTCTTT
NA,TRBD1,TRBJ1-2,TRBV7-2,CASSSPGQGYGYTF,TGTGCCAGCAGCTCTCCGGGACAGGGTTATGGCTACACCTTC
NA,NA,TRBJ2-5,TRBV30,CAWSVRARETQYF,TGTGCCTGGAGTGTAAGGGCGAGGGAGACCCAGTACTTC
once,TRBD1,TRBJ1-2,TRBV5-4,CASSRTSGGVDGYTF,TGTGCCAGCAGCCGGACCTCAGGGGGAGTTGATGGCTACACCTTC
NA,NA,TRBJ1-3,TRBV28,CASSFRGARGNTIYF,TGTGCCAGCAGTTTTCGGGGGGCGCGGGGAAACACCATATATTTT
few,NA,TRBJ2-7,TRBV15,CATSRPGGEQYF,TGTGCCACCAGCAGACCCGGCGGGGAGCAGTACTTC
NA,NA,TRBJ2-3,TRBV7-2,CASSLRGAPTDTQYF,TGTGCCAGCAGCTTAAGGGGGGCACCCACAGATACGCAGTATTTT
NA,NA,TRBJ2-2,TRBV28,CATLLAGLSTGELFF,TGTGCCACTTTACTTGCCGGGTTGAGCACCGGGGAGCTGTTTTTT
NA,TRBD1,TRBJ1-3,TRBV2,CASSVGQVLGGNTIYF,TGTGCCAGCAGTGTCGGACAGGTTTTAGGTGGAAACACCATATATTTT
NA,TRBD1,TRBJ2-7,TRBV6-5,CASSLTRDRGPQYF,TGTGCCAGCAGCCTGACCCGGGACAGGGGGCCGCAGTACTTC
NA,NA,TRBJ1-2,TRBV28,CASRIGTYYGYTF,TGTGCCAGCAGGATCGGCACCTACTATGGCTACACCTTC
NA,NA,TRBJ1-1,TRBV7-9,CASSLAGGFEAFF,TGTGCCAGCAGCTTAGCAGGGGGGTTTGAAGCTTTCTTT
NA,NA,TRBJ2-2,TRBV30,CAWGLHQNTGELFF,TGTGCCTGGGGACTGCATCAGAACACCGGGGAGCTGTTTTTT
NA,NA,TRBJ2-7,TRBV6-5,CASSYFAGNSYEQYF,TGTGCCAGCAGTTACTTTGCAGGGAACTCCTACGAGCAGTACTTC
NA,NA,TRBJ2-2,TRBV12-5,CASGLVQGGNTGELFF,TGTGCTAGTGGTTTGGTACAAGGAGGGAACACCGGGGAGCTGTTTTTT
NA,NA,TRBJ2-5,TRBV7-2,CASSLIVTETQYF,TGTGCCAGCAGCTTAATCGTGACGGAGACCCAGTACTTC
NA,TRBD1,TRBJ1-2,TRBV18,CASSPGQVNGYTF,TGTGCCAGCTCACCGGGACAGGTCAATGGCTACACCTTC
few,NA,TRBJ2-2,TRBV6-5,CASSPTLTGELFF,TGTGCCAGCAGTCCTACCCTCACCGGGGAGCTGTTTTTT
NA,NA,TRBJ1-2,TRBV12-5,CASGLSAGTTNYGYTF,TGTGCTAGTGGTTTGAGCGCCGGGACAACCAACTATGGCTACACCTTC
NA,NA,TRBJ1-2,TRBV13,CASSRYEGYTF,TGTGCCAGCAGCCGGTATGAAGGCTACACCTTC
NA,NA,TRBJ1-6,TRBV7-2,CASSPQAQRLNSPLHF,TGTGCCAGCAGCCCCCAGGCTCAGCGGTTAAATTCACCCCTCCACTTT
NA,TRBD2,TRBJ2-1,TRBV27,CASSSLGSGSPYNEQFF,TGTGCCAGCAGTTCCCTGGGTAGCGGGAGCCCCTACAATGAGCAGTTCTTC
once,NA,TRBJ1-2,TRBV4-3,CASSQAEDRDYTF,TGCGCCAGCAGCCAAGCCGAAGACAGAGACTACACCTTC
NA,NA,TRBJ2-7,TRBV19,CASSMKGWDSRSEQYF,TGTGCCAGTAGTATGAAGGGGTGGGACTCCCGGTCCGAGCAGTACTTC
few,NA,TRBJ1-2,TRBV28,CASSPPLGIGIYGYTF,TGTGCCAGCAGTCCCCCACTGGGCATCGGAATCTATGGCTACACCTTC
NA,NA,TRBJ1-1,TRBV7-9,CASSLDGYRNTEAFF,TGTGCCAGCAGCTTAGATGGGTATCGAAACACTGAAGCTTTCTTT
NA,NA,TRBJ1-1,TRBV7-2,CASSLVDGTNTEAFF,TGTGCCAGCAGCTTAGTCGACGGGACGAACACTGAAGCTTTCTTT
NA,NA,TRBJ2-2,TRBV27,CASPDRPSTGKVLPGSCFF,NA
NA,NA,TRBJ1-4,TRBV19,CASAPGPRSEKLFF,TGTGCCAGTGCACCGGGCCCAAGGAGTGAAAAACTGTTTTTT
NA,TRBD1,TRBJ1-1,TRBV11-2,CASTGQGPISTEAFF,TGTGCCAGCACTGGACAGGGCCCCATAAGCACTGAAGCTTTCTTT
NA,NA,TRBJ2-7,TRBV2,CASKERASYEQYF,TGTGCCAGCAAAGAGCGGGCTTCCTACGAGCAGTACTTC
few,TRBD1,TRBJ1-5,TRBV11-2,CASSSQGANQPQHF,TGTGCCAGCAGCTCACAGGGGGCGAATCAGCCCCAGCATTTT
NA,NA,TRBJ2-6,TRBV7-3,CASSLLTGTGANVLTF,TGTGCCAGCAGCCTCCTTACGGGGACTGGGGCCAACGTCCTGACTTTC
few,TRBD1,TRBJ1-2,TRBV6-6,CASSYNRGAGYGYTF,TGTGCCAGCAGTTACAACAGGGGCGCGGGCTATGGCTACACCTTC
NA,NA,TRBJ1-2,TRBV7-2,CASSPRAETNYGYTF,TGTGCCAGCAGTCCCAGGGCAGAAACCAACTATGGCTACACCTTC
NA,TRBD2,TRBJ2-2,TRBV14,CASRGLAGALAGELFF,TGTGCCAGCAGAGGACTAGCGGGGGCCTTAGCCGGGGAGCTGTTTTTT
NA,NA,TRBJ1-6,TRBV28,CASVTPRSSYNSPLHF,TGTGCCAGCGTAACCCCCAGAAGCTCCTATAATTCACCCCTCCACTTT
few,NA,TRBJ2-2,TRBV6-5,CASSYRRLDTGELFF,TGTGCCAGCAGTTACCGCAGACTGGACACCGGGGAGCTGTTTTTT
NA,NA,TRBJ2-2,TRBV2,CASRAWDTTGELFF,TGTGCCAGCAGGGCTTGGGACACCACCGGGGAGCTGTTTTTT
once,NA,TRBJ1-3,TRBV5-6,CASSQLAGATDTIYF,TGTGCCAGCAGCCAACTGGCAGGGGCGACGGACACCATATATTTT
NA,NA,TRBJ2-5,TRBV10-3,CAISESTVRETQYF,TGTGCCATCAGTGAGTCGACGGTTAGGGAGACCCAGTACTTC
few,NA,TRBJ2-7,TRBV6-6,CASRSGVSSYEQYF,TGTGCCAGCAGATCAGGGGTTAGCTCCTACGAGCAGTACTTC
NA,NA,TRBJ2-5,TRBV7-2,CASRKAGFQETQYF,TGTGCCAGTCGGAAGGCGGGATTCCAAGAGACCCAGTACTTC
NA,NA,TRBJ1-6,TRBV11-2,CASSPTTGLNSPLHF,TGTGCCAGCAGTCCAACGACAGGCTTAAATTCACCCCTCCACTTT
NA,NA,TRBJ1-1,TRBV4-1,CASRTLRPLVGENTEAFF,TGCGCCAGCAGGACACTAAGGCCCCTCGTGGGTGAGAACACTGAAGCTTTCTTT
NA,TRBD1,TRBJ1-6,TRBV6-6,CASSYRTGGNSPLHF,TGTGCCAGCAGTTATCGTACAGGGGGTAATTCACCCCTCCACTTT
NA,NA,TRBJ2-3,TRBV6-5,CASSYDTTDTQYF,TGTGCCAGCAGTTATGATACGACAGATACGCAGTATTTT
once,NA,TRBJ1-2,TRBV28,CASSLTGYGYTF,TGTGCCAGCAGTTTAACAGGCTATGGCTACACCTTC
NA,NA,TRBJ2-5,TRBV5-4,CASSPRRGETQYF,TGTGCCAGCAGCCCCCGGCGGGGAGAGACCCAGTACTTC
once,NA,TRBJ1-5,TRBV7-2,CASSPGRVSNQPQHF,TGTGCCAGCAGCCCCGGACGGGTGAGCAATCAGCCCCAGCATTTT